The rows below give T cell receptor beta chains drawn from one sample of a study of control samples from healthy donors and cancer patients. Sequencing was performed with immunoSEQ multiplex PCR; in TCRdb, only in-frame clones are kept and a portion is missing. The sample has 190,000 or so clones, over 85% seen once; the top ten hold almost 1.5%. The sequenced sample was blood. The source of these receptors is a young man in good health. The conserved cysteine and the conserved F or W are not part of the CDR3 here. D genes are given only for firm matches.

v_gene: TRBV10-3; j_gene: TRBJ2-7; d_gene: TRBD1; CDR3aa: AISEWGTDLEQY
v_gene: TRBV7-2; j_gene: TRBJ1-2; d_gene: -; CDR3aa: ASSLVGGTYGYT
v_gene: TRBV5-4; j_gene: TRBJ2-1; d_gene: TRBD2; CDR3aa: ASSLEGAGGQDEQF
v_gene: TRBV19; j_gene: TRBJ2-7; d_gene: -; CDR3aa: ASSIGGLSSYEQY
v_gene: TRBV30; j_gene: TRBJ1-1; d_gene: -; CDR3aa: AWSRGSNTEAF
v_gene: TRBV5-8; j_gene: TRBJ1-2; d_gene: -; CDR3aa: ASSLAGLYGYT
v_gene: TRBV5-1; j_gene: TRBJ2-6; d_gene: TRBD1; CDR3aa: ASSFSGGSGANVLT
v_gene: TRBV5-1; j_gene: TRBJ1-6; d_gene: -; CDR3aa: ASSLWTTNSPLH
v_gene: TRBV7-2; j_gene: TRBJ2-1; d_gene: TRBD2; CDR3aa: ASSLVPAGGYNEQF
v_gene: TRBV13; j_gene: TRBJ2-5; d_gene: TRBD2; CDR3aa: ASSSPGLQETQY
v_gene: TRBV5-1; j_gene: TRBJ2-3; d_gene: -; CDR3aa: ASSLIEEADTQY
v_gene: TRBV24-1; j_gene: TRBJ1-2; d_gene: -; CDR3aa: ATSEGGYGYT
v_gene: TRBV19; j_gene: TRBJ1-3; d_gene: -; CDR3aa: ASIRDRSGNTIY
v_gene: TRBV20-1; j_gene: TRBJ1-1; d_gene: -; CDR3aa: SAKVNTEAF
v_gene: TRBV12-5; j_gene: TRBJ2-7; d_gene: -; CDR3aa: ASGGGRNYEQY
v_gene: TRBV27; j_gene: TRBJ2-2; d_gene: -; CDR3aa: ASSLRGPANTGELF
v_gene: TRBV11-2; j_gene: TRBJ1-2; d_gene: -; CDR3aa: ASSQTQSGYT
v_gene: TRBV27; j_gene: TRBJ2-7; d_gene: -; CDR3aa: ASSLQGAHYEQY
v_gene: TRBV28; j_gene: TRBJ2-4; d_gene: TRBD2; CDR3aa: ASRTSGEGMIIQY
v_gene: TRBV4-1; j_gene: TRBJ1-2; d_gene: -; CDR3aa: ASSQDAGENYGYT
v_gene: TRBV15; j_gene: TRBJ2-3; d_gene: -; CDR3aa: ATSRDLPGEGTQY
v_gene: TRBV18; j_gene: TRBJ1-5; d_gene: -; CDR3aa: ASSPNRVYQPQH
v_gene: TRBV19; j_gene: TRBJ1-2; d_gene: TRBD1; CDR3aa: ASSIDRTGHSSFGYT
v_gene: TRBV2; j_gene: TRBJ1-2; d_gene: TRBD1; CDR3aa: ASREQGARVGYT
v_gene: TRBV5-1; j_gene: TRBJ1-1; d_gene: TRBD1; CDR3aa: ASSWTGVSTEAF
v_gene: TRBV6-1; j_gene: TRBJ2-7; d_gene: -; CDR3aa: ASSFSSSYEQY
v_gene: TRBV10-2; j_gene: TRBJ1-1; d_gene: -; CDR3aa: ASSEGTRGAF
v_gene: TRBV27; j_gene: TRBJ1-2; d_gene: -; CDR3aa: ASSTGPGDGYT
v_gene: TRBV30; j_gene: TRBJ1-1; d_gene: -; CDR3aa: AWSARGEAF
v_gene: TRBV19; j_gene: TRBJ1-5; d_gene: -; CDR3aa: ATRPSPGEGPQH
v_gene: TRBV6-5; j_gene: TRBJ2-6; d_gene: -; CDR3aa: AGRSSGANVLT
v_gene: TRBV19; j_gene: TRBJ2-3; d_gene: TRBD1; CDR3aa: ASSRDRGLGDTQY
v_gene: TRBV3-1/TRBV3-2; j_gene: TRBJ1-5; d_gene: -; CDR3aa: ASSHGERQPQH
v_gene: TRBV29-1; j_gene: TRBJ2-5; d_gene: -; CDR3aa: SVLKETQY
v_gene: TRBV25-1; j_gene: TRBJ1-3; d_gene: TRBD1; CDR3aa: ASLGDGTGHFSGNTIY
v_gene: TRBV5-1; j_gene: TRBJ2-7; d_gene: -; CDR3aa: ASSLGLGAAYEQY
v_gene: TRBV19; j_gene: TRBJ2-1; d_gene: -; CDR3aa: ASSIVAYEQF
v_gene: TRBV6-1; j_gene: TRBJ2-7; d_gene: -; CDR3aa: ASSERGAAAPYEQY
v_gene: TRBV5-1; j_gene: TRBJ2-2; d_gene: TRBD2; CDR3aa: ASSSLRSGGVSTGELF
v_gene: TRBV4-1; j_gene: TRBJ1-2; d_gene: -; CDR3aa: ASSQGFETGPYGYT
v_gene: TRBV25-1; j_gene: TRBJ2-1; d_gene: TRBD2; CDR3aa: ASPLAGGPGNEQF
v_gene: TRBV20-1; j_gene: TRBJ2-7; d_gene: TRBD1; CDR3aa: SASSGTGSYEQY
v_gene: TRBV3-1/TRBV3-2; j_gene: TRBJ2-7; d_gene: -; CDR3aa: ASSQALGIYEQY
v_gene: TRBV13; j_gene: TRBJ2-1; d_gene: TRBD1; CDR3aa: ASSLRQGDEQF
v_gene: TRBV19; j_gene: TRBJ2-4; d_gene: -; CDR3aa: ASSRRGTENIQY
v_gene: TRBV4-1; j_gene: TRBJ1-5; d_gene: -; CDR3aa: ASSQGADNQPQH
v_gene: TRBV15; j_gene: TRBJ2-5; d_gene: -; CDR3aa: ATSSRRGVEETQY
v_gene: TRBV28; j_gene: TRBJ2-6; d_gene: -; CDR3aa: ASISRDAGANVLT
v_gene: TRBV2; j_gene: TRBJ1-4; d_gene: -; CDR3aa: ASRRGEKLF
v_gene: TRBV3-1/TRBV3-2; j_gene: TRBJ2-7; d_gene: TRBD2; CDR3aa: ASSSRAGDLYEQY
v_gene: TRBV20-1; j_gene: TRBJ2-2; d_gene: TRBD2; CDR3aa: SASSLAGGNTGELF
v_gene: TRBV2; j_gene: TRBJ2-7; d_gene: -; CDR3aa: ASSEMDYEQY
v_gene: TRBV6-5; j_gene: TRBJ2-5; d_gene: -; CDR3aa: ASTRETQY
v_gene: TRBV30; j_gene: TRBJ1-4; d_gene: -; CDR3aa: AWGIREKLF
v_gene: TRBV7-2; j_gene: TRBJ2-7; d_gene: -; CDR3aa: ASSPRLVSYEQY